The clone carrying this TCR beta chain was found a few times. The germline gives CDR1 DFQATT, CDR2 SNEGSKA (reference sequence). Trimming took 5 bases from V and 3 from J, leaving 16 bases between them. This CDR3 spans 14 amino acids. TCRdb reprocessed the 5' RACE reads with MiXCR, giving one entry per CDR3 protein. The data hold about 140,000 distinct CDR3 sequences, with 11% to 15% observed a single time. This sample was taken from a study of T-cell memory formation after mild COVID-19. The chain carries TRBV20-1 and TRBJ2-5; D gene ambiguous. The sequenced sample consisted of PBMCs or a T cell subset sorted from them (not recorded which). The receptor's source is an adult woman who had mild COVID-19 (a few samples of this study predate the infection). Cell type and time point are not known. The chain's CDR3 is CSAFRTVYEETQYF. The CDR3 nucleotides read TGCAGTGCTTTTAGAACGGTTTATGAAGAGACCCAGTACTTC.